Shown below are 12 T cell receptor beta chains from a single sample sequenced in a study of post-analysis software for immune sequencing data. Study-wide points: When patients were compared with controls, a handful of TRBV segments were more frequent, TRBV5-6, TRBV5-1 and TRBV20-1 among them.

Prepared libraries of TCR beta cDNA carried unique molecular identifiers. TCRdb fed the PCR reads into MiXCR, producing one record per CDR3 protein. The table shows approximately 730,000 distinct CDR3 sequences, with roughly 50% occurring only once. Antigens for these TCRs are unknown. The sample comprised blood. Receptor source: a girl under 18 with multiple sclerosis.

As for this clonotype: The junction does not match germline at one end; this may be a read error. The chain links TRBV28 to TRBJ2-1; either TRBD1 or TRBD2 may fit D (5 bases each). The CDR3 extends over 17 amino acids. Germline V gene lookup returns CDR1 MDHEN and CDR2 SYDVKM. CDR3 loop: CVSTQRTRDRGYNEQFF. The CDR3 nucleotides are TGTGTCAGCACCCAAAGGACCCGGGACCGAGGTTACAATGAGCAGTTCTTC.

The chain is built from TRBV29-1 and TRBJ2-1, with 16 bases lining up with TRBD2. The CDR3 spans 17 residues. V lost 3 bases, J lost 1 base, and 3 bases stayed unmatched. CDR1 and CDR2 from the germline V gene are SQVTM and ANQGSEA. DNA of the CDR3: TGCAGCGTTGAGGGACTAGCGGGAGGGATTTCCTACAATGAGCAGTTCTTC. The encoded protein is CSVEGLAGGISYNEQFF.

Comments on this clonotype: A read error is likely, as this CDR3 ends without the conserved phenylalanine or tryptophan. The chain combines TRBV10-2 with TRBJ2-1; D unclear. Trimming cost V 8 bases and J 6 bases, with 14 bases left between them. Germline CDR1 WSHSY, CDR2 SAAADI. The length of the CDR3 is 13 residues. The CDR3 DNA is TGCGCCAGCGGTGGGCTAGAGATCAATGAGCAGTTCTGC. Translated: CASGGLEINEQFC.

V is TRBV24-1 and J is TRBJ2-1, with 7 bases identical to TRBD1. The J segment lost 6 bases and the V segment lost 5 bases, leaving 9 bases of the junction unmatched. CDR1 and CDR2 (germline): KGHDR, SFDVKD. There are 15 residues in the CDR3. The CDR3, as DNA: TGTGCCACCAGTGCAGAGGGGGCCCTAAGCAATGAGCAGTTCTTC. It yields the protein CATSAEGALSNEQFF.

The chain combines TRBV15 with TRBJ2-3; TRBD2 aligns across 10 bases. V was pared by 3 bases and J by 0 bases, with 0 bases of the junction left unmatched. Germline-derived CDR1 and CDR2 are LNHNV and YYDKDF (reference sequence). The CDR3 has 15 residues. CDR3 amino acids: CATSRTSGSTDTQYF. The DNA of the CDR3 is TGTGCCACCAGCAGGACTAGCGGGAGCACAGATACGCAGTATTTT.

Many counts were recorded for this clonotype. The chain is built from TRBV5-1 and TRBJ2-1, with D unresolved. Deletions cut 0 bases from V and 4 bases from J, with 5 bases between. There are 13 residues in the CDR3. Per the germline V gene, CDR1 is SGHRS and CDR2 is YFSETQ. In DNA, the CDR3 is TGCGCCAGCAGCTTGGTGGGTTACAATGAGCAGTTCTTC. It encodes CASSLVGYNEQFF.

This clonotype was picked up a small number of times. The rearrangement joins TRBV29-1 to TRBJ2-5, with TRBD2 as a possible D gene (5 bases). The CDR3 is 11 residues long. CDR1 is SQVTM and CDR2 is ANQGSEA in the germline V gene. V lost 6 bases and J 5 bases, leaving 10 bases between the germline ends. The CDR3 spells CSVPWEETQYF. The CDR3 DNA is TGCAGCGTCCCTTGGGAGGAGACCCAGTACTTC. The full variable domain, with the rest looked up from reference TRBV29-1 and TRBJ2-5, is SAVISQKPSRDICQRGTSLTIQCQVDSQVTMMFWYRQQPGQSLTLIATANQGSEATYESGFVIDKFPISRPNLTFSTLTVSNMSPEDSSIYLCSVPWEETQYFGPGTRLLVL.

V gene TRBV4-1 combines with J gene TRBJ2-1; unclear D gene. The germline V gene encodes CDR1 MGHRA and CDR2 YSYEKL. This CDR3 is built from 13 residues. Deletions cut 1 base from V and 9 bases from J, with 10 bases between. CDR3 sequence (DNA): TGCGCCAGCAGCCAAGGAGCCGGGTTTGAGCAGTTCTTC. Translating it yields CASSQGAGFEQFF.

In this sample, this clonotype turned up many times. This chain connects TRBV5-1 to TRBJ2-1; 11 bases agree with TRBD2. The V segment lost 2 bases and the J segment 9 bases; nucleotides outside the gene matches: 7. Per the germline V gene, CDR1 is SGHRS and CDR2 is YFSETQ. This CDR3 has 15 residues. This CDR3 is CASSFTSGSTGEQFF. The CDR3 DNA reads as TGCGCCAGCAGCTTCACTAGCGGGAGTACTGGTGAGCAGTTCTTC.

The chain joins TRBV12-3 or TRBV12-4 to TRBJ2-2, with TRBD1 as a possible D gene (6 bases). V was pared by 5 bases and J by 1 base, with 11 bases between. CDR3 length: 15 amino acids. CDR3 sequence: CASSPQGQNTGELFF. As DNA, the CDR3 is TGTGCCAGCAGTCCCCAGGGACAGAACACCGGGGAGCTGTTTTTT.

The chain uses TRBV7-8 and TRBJ1-1; tentatively, D is TRBD1 (6 bases). This CDR3 region has 14 residues. Trimming cost V 4 bases and J 6 bases, with 15 bases left between them. The V gene's germline CDR1 is SGHVS and CDR2 FQNEAQ. In nucleotides, the CDR3 is TGTGCCAGCAGCTCACCGCCAGGGGACCCTGAAGCTTTCTTT. This gives the protein CASSSPPGDPEAFF.

V usage is TRBV20-1 and J usage is TRBJ2-5; D is ambiguous. Per the germline V gene, CDR1 is DFQATT and CDR2 is SNEGSKA (reference sequence). V was cut by 2 bases and J by 4 bases, with 11 bases left in between. The CDR3 length is 13 residues. CDR3: CSARSFRGETQYF. DNA of the CDR3: TGCAGTGCTAGAAGCTTTAGAGGAGAGACCCAGTACTTC.